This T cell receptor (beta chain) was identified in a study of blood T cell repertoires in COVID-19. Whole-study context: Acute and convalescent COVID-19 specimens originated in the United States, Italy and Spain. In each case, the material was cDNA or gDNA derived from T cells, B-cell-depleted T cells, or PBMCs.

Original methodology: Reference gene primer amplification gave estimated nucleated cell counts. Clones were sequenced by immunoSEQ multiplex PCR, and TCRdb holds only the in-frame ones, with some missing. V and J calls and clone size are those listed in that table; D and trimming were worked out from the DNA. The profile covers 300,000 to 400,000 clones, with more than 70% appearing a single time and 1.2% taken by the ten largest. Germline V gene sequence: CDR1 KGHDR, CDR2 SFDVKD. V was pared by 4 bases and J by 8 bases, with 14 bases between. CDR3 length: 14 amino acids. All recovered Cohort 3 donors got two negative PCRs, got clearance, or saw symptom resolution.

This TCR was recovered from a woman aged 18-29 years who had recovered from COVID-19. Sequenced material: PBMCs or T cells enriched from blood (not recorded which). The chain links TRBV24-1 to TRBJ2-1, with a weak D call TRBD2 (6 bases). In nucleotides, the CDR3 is TGTGCCACCAGTGAGGGGCGGGGCCTCGATGAGCAGTTCTTC. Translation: CATSEGRGLDEQFF.